This entry lists 10 T cell receptor beta chains sequenced from one sample in a study of response to subunit inactivated influenza vaccine. Using its own MiXCR run on the RT-PCR reads, TCRdb lists one record per CDR3 protein. Of about 570,000 distinct CDR3 sequences listed, roughly 12% are singletons. The sample was also linked to a second study, of T cells expressing NK-cell markers. That source notes: 5'RACE template switching with UMIs produced the TCR beta cDNA.

Source: PBMCs from blood, taken on the day of vaccination. All receptors come from a man in his fifties who received an inactivated influenza vaccine.

As DNA, the CDR3 is TGTGCCAGCAGCGTCCGACTAGCCCGAGAGACCCAGTACTTC. Its protein product is CASSVRLARETQYF. The gene calls are TRBV11-2 and TRBJ2-5, with 7 bases aligning to TRBD2. The CDR3 has 14 residues. Germline V gene lookup returns CDR1 SGHAT and CDR2 FQNNGV. Germline trimming cut 5 bases from V and 4 bases from J; bases unmatched to any gene: 7. The complete variable domain, with remaining parts taken from reference TRBV11-2 and TRBJ2-5, reads EAGVAQSPRYKIIEKRQSVAFWCNPISGHATLYWYQQILGQGPKLLIQFQNNGVVDDSQLPKDRFSAERLKGVDSTLKIQPAKLEDSAVYLCASSVRLARETQYFGPGTRLLVL.

The V call is TRBV14, the J call TRBJ2-5, with 10 bases identical to TRBD1. V was clipped by 1 base and J by 4 bases; unmatched bases: 3. From germline, CDR1 is SGHDN and CDR2 FVKESK. This CDR3 spans 15 amino acids. The DNA for the CDR3 is TGTGCCAGCAGCCAAGGACAGGGGGCCCTAGAGACCCAGTACTTC. Its translation is CASSQGQGALETQYF.

This rearrangement joins TRBV5-1 to TRBJ2-1; TRBD2 matches 7 bases. Germline trimming cut 0 bases from V and 2 bases from J; bases unmatched to any gene: 5. Germline assignment: CDR1 SGHRS and CDR2 YFSETQ. The CDR3 covers 16 residues. CDR3 residues: CASSLVLARTYNEQFF. The CDR3 bases are TGCGCCAGCAGCTTGGTACTAGCGAGAACCTACAATGAGCAGTTCTTC.

This clonotype occurred a few times. CDR3 residues: CASSLEGSSSTDTQYF. The CDR3 DNA follows: TGTGCCAGCAGCTTAGAGGGTAGTTCTAGCACAGATACGCAGTATTTT. This sequence joins TRBV7-6 and TRBJ2-3; D remains unclear. Per germline, CDR1 SGHVS and CDR2 FNYEAQ. Deletions cut 1 base from V and 0 bases from J, with 11 bases between. The CDR3 totals 16 residues.

This clonotype was counted at least ten times. This sequence joins TRBV10-3 and TRBJ1-5, with D unresolved. V was clipped by 8 bases and J by 7 bases, with 15 bases between them. The CDR3 runs to 13 residues. Germline CDR1 reads ENHRY; CDR2 reads SYGVKD. In nucleotides, the CDR3 is TGTGCCATCCGGGCCGTACATGGACAGCCCCAGCATTTT. Protein: CAIRAVHGQPQHF.

The rearrangement uses TRBV30 and TRBJ2-7; D might be TRBD2 (5 bases). V shed 2 bases and J shed 9 bases, with 14 bases lying between them. Per the germline V gene, CDR1 is GTSNPN and CDR2 is SVGIG (reference sequence). The CDR3 is 12 amino acids. CDR3 residues: CAWSMRVGWQYF. The CDR3 DNA reads as TGTGCCTGGAGTATGAGGGTGGGGTGGCAGTACTTC.

This clonotype was recorded a few times. V and J are TRBV5-1 and TRBJ1-2, with 9 positions matching TRBD1. Trimming took 5 bases from V and 8 from J; bases not matched to a gene: 16. Germline CDR1 SGHRS, CDR2 YFSETQ. CDR3 length equals 16 residues. CDR3 DNA: TGCGCCAGCAGTTATCTTCTACAAGACAGGGGGAAAGGCTACACCTTC. Protein sequence: CASSYLLQDRGKGYTF.

In this sample, this clonotype turned up many times. CDR3 DNA sequence: TGTGCCAGCAGCCAAGATCATGGGGGGCGATACGGAAACACCATATATTTT. This gives the protein CASSQDHGGRYGNTIYF. The chain recombines TRBV4-2 with TRBJ1-3; perhaps TRBD1 as D (6 bases). Germline V CDR1 and CDR2: LGHNA, YNFKEQ. Trimming removed 0 bases from V and 4 bases from J, with 16 bases in between. The CDR3 is 17 amino acids.

The chain combines TRBV3-1 with TRBJ1-2, with 10 bases identical to TRBD1. V lost 6 bases to trimming and J lost 6 bases; unmatched junction nucleotides: 13. Per the germline V gene, CDR1 is LGHDT and CDR2 is YNNKEL (reference sequence). This CDR3 spans 16 amino acids. The CDR3 nucleotides read TGTGCCAGCAGTTCGAGACCGGGACAGGGGAAAGATGGCTACACCTTC. Translating it yields CASSSRPGQGKDGYTF.

This clonotype has a handful of counts. The chain recombines TRBV20-1 with TRBJ1-5; TRBD1 aligns across 8 bases. V dropped 3 bases and J dropped 6; count of bases not matched to a gene: 10. CDR1 is DFQATT and CDR2 is SNEGSKA in the germline V gene (reference sequence). The CDR3 has 15 residues. In DNA form, the CDR3 reads TGCAGTGCTAGTGTCCCAGGGGGCCAGGGTCAGCCCCAGCATTTT. As protein: CSASVPGGQGQPQHF.